The 23 T cell receptor beta chains reported below all come from one sample, sequenced in a study of a mutant IDH1 vaccine in newly diagnosed glioma. These TCRs are of unknown antigen specificity. Sequencing was performed with immunoSEQ multiplex PCR; in TCRdb, only in-frame clones are kept and a portion is missing. The sample has some 71,000 clones, around 87% seen once. Described time point: week 35, safety follow-up. The investigators gave 300 ug of mutant IDH1 20-mer peptide in each vaccine dose, together with topical imiquimod. The sample in question was PBMCs, obtained from a glioma patient whose treatment included an IDH1 peptide vaccine. Receptors originate from a man aged 25 to 45 with glioma.

The V call is TRBV4-2, the J call TRBJ2-4; 10 bases line up with TRBD1. The length of the CDR3 is 15 residues. V lost 4 bases to trimming and J lost 7 bases; unmatched junction nucleotides: 7. Germline CDR1 is LGHNA and CDR2 is YNFKEQ. Here the CDR3 reads CASSPTGQGGNIQYF. As DNA, the CDR3 is TGTGCCAGCAGCCCAACCGGACAGGGGGGGAACATTCAGTACTTC.

V usage is TRBV18 and J usage is TRBJ1-2, with TRBD1 as a possible D gene (6 bases). Germline CDR1 reads KGHSH; CDR2 reads LQKENI. The CDR3 covers 11 residues. Trimming removed 8 bases at V and 6 bases at J, with 10 bases between. CDR3 sequence reads: CASPAGDGYTF. The CDR3 nucleotides read TGTGCCAGCCCGGCAGGGGATGGCTACACCTTC.

The V call is TRBV28, the J call TRBJ2-3; D tentatively fits TRBD1 or TRBD2 (6 bases each). Deletions cut 10 bases from V and 1 base from J, with 21 bases between. This CDR3 is built from 16 residues. Germline values: CDR1 MDHEN, CDR2 SYDVKM. CDR3 sequence (DNA): TGTGCCACGACTGGCTGGGGGGCGCCTGGCACAGATACGCAGTATTTT. This sequence encodes CATTGWGAPGTDTQYF. The full variable domain, in which reference TRBV28 and TRBJ2-3 provide the parts outside the CDR3, is DVKVTQSSRYLVKRTGEKVFLECVQDMDHENMFWYRQDPGLGLRLIYFSYDVKMKEKGDIPEGYSVSREKKERFSLILESASTNQTSMYLCATTGWGAPGTDTQYFGPGTRLTVL.

This clone was seen only a few times. The gene calls are TRBV27 and TRBJ1-1; D is perhaps TRBD1 (5 bases). Germline assignment: CDR1 MNHEY and CDR2 SMNVEV (reference sequence). The CDR3 is 16 amino acids. The V and J ends lost 4 bases and 4 bases respectively, with 19 bases between them. The CDR3 sequence is CASSSPSRQRGTEAFF. The CDR3 DNA reads TGTGCCAGCAGTTCACCCTCCAGACAGAGGGGCACTGAAGCTTTCTTT.

The chain recombines TRBV18 with TRBJ2-7; the D gene could be TRBD1 or TRBD2 (5 bases each). There are 15 residues in the CDR3. Germline V gives CDR1 KGHSH, CDR2 LQKENI. V was clipped by 3 bases and J by 0 bases, with 12 bases between them. The CDR3 here is CASSPLGASSYEQYF. The CDR3 DNA is TGTGCCAGCTCACCTCTCGGGGCCAGCTCCTACGAGCAGTACTTC. The whole variable domain, remainder taken from reference TRBV18 and TRBJ2-7, is NAGVMQNPRHLVRRRGQEARLRCSPMKGHSHVYWYRQLPEEGLKFMVYLQKENIIDESGMPKERFSAEFPKEGPSILRIQQVVRGDSAAYFCASSPLGASSYEQYFGPGTRLTVT.

This sequence joins TRBV9 and TRBJ1-3; TRBD1 might be the D (6 bases). The V and J ends lost 2 bases and 2 bases respectively, with 11 bases between them. The CDR3 has 15 amino acids. Germline CDR1 and CDR2: SGDLS and YYNGEE. The CDR3 sequence: CASSVMEGAGNTIYF. CDR3 in DNA: TGTGCCAGCAGCGTCATGGAGGGGGCTGGAAACACCATATATTTT.

The count of this clone is one. The chain uses TRBV7-9 and TRBJ2-5; D gene unclear. This CDR3 has 15 residues. Trimming took 1 base from V and 1 from J, leaving 10 bases between them. CDR1 and CDR2 (germline): SEHNR, FQNEAQ (reference sequence). This chain's CDR3 is CASSLGASFQETQYF. CDR3 coding DNA: TGTGCCAGCAGCTTAGGAGCCAGCTTCCAAGAGACCCAGTACTTC.

This chain uses TRBV4-2 with TRBJ1-3; 7 nucleotides agree with TRBD1. CDR3 size: 16 residues. Germline values: CDR1 LGHNA, CDR2 YNFKEQ. Trimming took 4 bases from V and 2 from J; bases not matched to a gene: 8. DNA for the CDR3: TGTGCCAGCAGCCTCAAAGGCCAGGGGGCTGGAAACACCATATATTTT. Its protein is CASSLKGQGAGNTIYF.

The CDR3 DNA follows: TGTGCCAGCAGCGTACAGGGGGGAGTAAGCAATCAGCCCCAGCATTTT. Translated, it gives CASSVQGGVSNQPQHF. The chain couples TRBV7-2 to TRBJ1-5, with TRBD1 identical over 8 bases. There are 16 residues in the CDR3. Per germline, CDR1 SGHTA and CDR2 FQGNSA. Trimming at V came to 5 bases and at J to 1 base, leaving 7 bases not matched to a gene.

CDR3 residues: CASTGFGNQPQHF. The CDR3 coding sequence is TGCGCCAGCACAGGGTTTGGCAATCAGCCCCAGCATTTT. The rearrangement joins TRBV10-1 to TRBJ1-5, with D perhaps TRBD1 (5 bases). Germline assignment: CDR1 WNHNN and CDR2 SYGVQD (reference sequence). The CDR3 length is 13 residues. Deletions cut 7 bases from V and 2 bases from J, with 9 bases between.

The chain has TRBV13 and TRBJ2-7; D may be TRBD1 or TRBD2 (6 bases each). V was trimmed by 11 bases and J by 5 bases, leaving 16 bases between them. This CDR3 has 12 amino acids. CDR1 and CDR2 from the germline V gene are PRHDT and FYEKMQ (reference sequence). Here the CDR3 reads CASLVGGHEQYF. CDR3 DNA sequence: TGTGCCTCCTTGGTGGGGGGCCACGAGCAGTACTTC.

The table lists this clone with a few counts. The rearrangement joins TRBV2 to TRBJ1-4; TRBD1 agrees at 8 bases. Germline CDR1 is SNHLY and CDR2 is FYNNEI. CDR3 length equals 12 residues. Trimming removed 5 bases from V and 10 bases from J; junction bases left unmatched: 3. CDR3 region: CASSSTGGKLFF. The CDR3 nucleotides are TGTGCCAGCAGTTCCACAGGGGGAAAACTGTTTTTT.

The gene calls are TRBV5-1 and TRBJ2-5, with 7 positions matching TRBD2. Germline CDR1 is SGHRS and CDR2 is YFSETQ. Trimming cost V 0 bases and J 4 bases; bases outside gene matches: 9. This CDR3 spans 16 amino acids. The DNA of the CDR3 is TGCGCCAGCAGCTTGGGAGTGGGGCTAGCGGCAGAGACCCAGTACTTC. Amino acid sequence: CASSLGVGLAAETQYF.

The chain carries TRBV6-6 and TRBJ2-2, with 7 bases matching TRBD1. This CDR3 is 16 amino acids long. CDR1 MNHNY and CDR2 SVGAGI come from the germline V gene (reference sequence). Trimming cost V 5 bases and J 6 bases; bases outside gene matches: 12. CDR3 nucleotide sequence: TGTGCCAGCAGTACCTCCGACAGGGTAGGAGCCGGGGAGCTGTTTTTT. Translation gives CASSTSDRVGAGELFF.

This clone appeared a few times. The chain joins TRBV15 to TRBJ1-1; weak D call: TRBD1 (6 bases). The V gene lost 1 base and the J gene lost 6 bases, with 12 bases spanning the gap. Germline values: CDR1 LNHNV, CDR2 YYDKDF (reference sequence). The CDR3 is 14 amino acids. This CDR3 reads CATSRVGGRAEAFF. CDR3 coding DNA: TGTGCCACCAGCAGAGTTGGGGGCCGGGCTGAAGCTTTCTTT.

CDR3 sequence reads: CASSLAQDLGYGYTF. As DNA, the CDR3 is TGTGCCAGCAGTTTGGCCCAGGACCTCGGGTATGGCTACACCTTC. The rearrangement joins TRBV28 to TRBJ1-2; no clear D gene. Germline CDR1 and CDR2: MDHEN and SYDVKM. Trimming shortened V by 3 bases and J by 5 bases, and 16 bases separated the two germline ends. This CDR3 contains 15 residues.

This rearrangement joins TRBV5-8 to TRBJ2-3, with 10 bases aligning to TRBD2. CDR1 is SGHTS and CDR2 is YDEGEE in the germline V gene. CDR3 size: 17 residues. J was trimmed by 0 bases and V by 0 bases; bases with no gene match: 4. CDR3 amino acids: CASSLGTSGPSTDTQYF. The CDR3 nucleotides read TGTGCCAGCAGCTTGGGGACTAGCGGACCCAGCACAGATACGCAGTATTTT.

This chain connects TRBV5-5 to TRBJ2-2; D is unclear. The CDR3 has 14 amino acids. The V end lost 4 bases, the J end lost 5 bases, and 12 bases lay between the germline ends. Germline loops: CDR1 SGHKS, CDR2 YYEKEE (reference sequence). The CDR3, as DNA: TGTGCCAGCAGCCCGGCTGTGGTTACCGGGGAGCTGTTTTTT. Its protein product is CASSPAVVTGELFF.

V is TRBV6-5 and J is TRBJ2-7; a possible D gene is TRBD2 (5 bases). V shed 7 bases and J shed 5 bases, with 21 bases lying between them. CDR1 is MNHEY and CDR2 is SVGAGI in the germline V gene. The CDR3 runs 15 residues. The CDR3: CASKKGYLSSDEQYF. The CDR3 nucleotides are TGTGCCAGCAAGAAGGGCTACCTGAGTAGCGACGAGCAGTACTTC.

The J gene is TRBJ2-7, the V gene TRBV29-1; 14 bases fit TRBD2. Trimming cost V 6 bases and J 4 bases; bases outside gene matches: 11. From germline, CDR1 is SQVTM and CDR2 ANQGSEA. This CDR3 has 16 amino acids. The CDR3 loop is CSVQRGLAGVGYEQYF. CDR3 DNA sequence: TGCAGCGTGCAAAGGGGACTAGCGGGAGTCGGGTACGAGCAGTACTTC.

The chain is built from TRBV30 and TRBJ1-5; D gene uncertain. The CDR3 has 14 residues. Trimming took off 5 bases at V and 3 bases at J, with 14 bases between the two ends. Germline V gene data show CDR1 as GTSNPN and CDR2 as SVGIG (reference sequence). This CDR3 reads CAWARTPLNQPQHF. DNA for the CDR3: TGTGCCTGGGCTCGGACCCCCCTCAATCAGCCCCAGCATTTT.

The rearrangement links TRBV25-1 to TRBJ1-3; 8 bases fit TRBD1. Germline trimming cut 1 base from V and 4 bases from J; bases unmatched to any gene: 3. Germline V lookup: CDR1 MGHDK, CDR2 SYGVNS. The CDR3 runs 15 residues. CDR3 in DNA: TGTGCCAGCAGTGAATCCAGGACAGGGGGAAACACCATATATTTT. Its protein product is CASSESRTGGNTIYF. Using reference TRBV25-1 and TRBJ1-3 for the parts outside the CDR3, the full variable domain is EADIYQTPRYLVIGTGKKITLECSQTMGHDKMYWYQQDPGMELHLIHYSYGVNSTEKGDLSSESTVSRIRTEHFPLTLESARPSHTSQYLCASSESRTGGNTIYFGEGSWLTVV.

The chain uses TRBV10-3 and TRBJ1-1, with 7 positions matching TRBD1. The CDR3 length is 13 residues. V lost 9 bases to trimming and J lost 0 bases; unmatched junction nucleotides: 4. Germline loops: CDR1 ENHRY, CDR2 SYGVKD. The CDR3 here is CAIGDSLNTEAFF. The CDR3 DNA reads as TGTGCCATAGGGGACAGTCTGAACACTGAAGCTTTCTTT.